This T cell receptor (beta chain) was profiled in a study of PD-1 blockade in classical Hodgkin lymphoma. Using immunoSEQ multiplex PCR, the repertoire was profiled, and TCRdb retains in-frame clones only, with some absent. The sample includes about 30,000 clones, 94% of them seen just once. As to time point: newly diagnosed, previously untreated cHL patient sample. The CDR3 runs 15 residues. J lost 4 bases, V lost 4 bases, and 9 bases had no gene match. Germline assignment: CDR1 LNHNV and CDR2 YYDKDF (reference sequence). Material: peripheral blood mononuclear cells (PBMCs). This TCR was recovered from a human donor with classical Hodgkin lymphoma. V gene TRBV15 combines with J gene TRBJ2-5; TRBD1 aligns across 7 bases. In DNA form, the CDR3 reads TGTGCCACCAGCACAGGGGACAGCGTGGGAGAGACCCAGTACTTC. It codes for CATSTGDSVGETQYF.